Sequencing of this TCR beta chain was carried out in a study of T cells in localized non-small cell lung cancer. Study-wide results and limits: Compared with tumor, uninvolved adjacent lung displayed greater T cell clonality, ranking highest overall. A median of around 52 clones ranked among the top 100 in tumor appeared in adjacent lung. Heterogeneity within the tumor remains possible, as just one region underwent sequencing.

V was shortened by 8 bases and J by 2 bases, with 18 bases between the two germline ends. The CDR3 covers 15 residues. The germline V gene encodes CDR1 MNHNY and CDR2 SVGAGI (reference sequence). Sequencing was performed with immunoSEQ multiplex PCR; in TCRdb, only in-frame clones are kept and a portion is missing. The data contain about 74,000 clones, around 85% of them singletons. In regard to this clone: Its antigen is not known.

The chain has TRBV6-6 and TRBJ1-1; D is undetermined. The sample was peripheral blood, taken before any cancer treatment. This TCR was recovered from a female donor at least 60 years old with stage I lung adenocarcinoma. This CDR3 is CASHTGINSNTEAFF. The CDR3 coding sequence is TGTGCCAGCCATACGGGGATAAACAGCAACACTGAAGCTTTCTTT.